These 21 T cell receptor beta chains originate from one sample sequenced in a study of cytomegalovirus exposure and HLA in healthy donors. Sequencing was performed with immunoSEQ multiplex PCR; in TCRdb, only in-frame clones are kept and a portion is missing. The sample records some 250,000 clones, nearly 90% being singletons. Source material: PBMCs. The receptor set was obtained from a woman aged 18-30 years in good health and CMV-seronegative.

This chain joins TRBV28 and TRBJ1-1; no reliable D call. The CDR3 covers 15 residues. The V end lost 5 bases, the J end lost 0 bases, and 13 bases lay between the germline ends. Germline V gene lookup returns CDR1 MDHEN and CDR2 SYDVKM. CDR3: CASSPPSPVNTEAFF. DNA of the CDR3: TGTGCCAGCAGTCCCCCCTCACCGGTGAACACTGAAGCTTTCTTT.

The genes are TRBV4-1 and TRBJ2-1; D remains unclear. Germline V gives CDR1 MGHRA, CDR2 YSYEKL. The CDR3 covers 15 residues. V lost 1 base, J lost 4 bases, and 11 bases lay in between. CDR3 protein: CASSQVTENYNEQFF. CDR3 coding DNA: TGCGCCAGCAGCCAAGTTACAGAAAATTACAATGAGCAGTTCTTC.

The chain joins TRBV4-1 to TRBJ1-2, with D tentatively TRBD1 (6 bases). This CDR3 spans 16 amino acids. Germline V gene sequence: CDR1 MGHRA, CDR2 YSYEKL. V dropped 0 bases and J dropped 14 bases, with 25 bases sitting between them. Here the CDR3 reads CASSQEGLGAIGADTF. In nucleotides, the CDR3 is TGCGCCAGCAGCCAAGAGGGGTTGGGGGCCATTGGGGCGGATACCTTC.

This clone showed up just once. The V call is TRBV5-6, the J call TRBJ2-3, with 8 positions matching TRBD1. Germline CDR1 is SGHDT and CDR2 is YYEEEE. Losses at the gene ends were 0 bases for V and 4 bases for J; bases not matched to a gene: 10. The CDR3 is made up of 17 amino acids. The CDR3 DNA reads TGTGCCAGCAGCTTGGACCGCAGGGGGCCCAGGGCAGATACGCAGTATTTT. Translation gives CASSLDRRGPRADTQYF.

This clone appeared a single time. The same CDR3 also results from other DNA sequences found in this sample. The chain couples TRBV5-1 to TRBJ1-5, with D possibly being TRBD1 (5 bases). Trimming removed 0 bases at V and 0 bases at J, with 7 bases between. CDR3 length: 15 residues. CDR1 is SGHRS and CDR2 is YFSETQ in the germline V gene. CDR3 nucleotide sequence: TGCGCCAGCAGCTTGGCCGGGGGTAGCAATCAGCCCCAGCATTTT. This codes for CASSLAGGSNQPQHF.

The V gene is TRBV4-1, the J gene TRBJ1-2, with D unresolved. The V end lost 0 bases, the J end lost 6 bases, and 23 bases lay between the germline ends. The CDR3 has 18 amino acids. Germline V CDR1 and CDR2: MGHRA, YSYEKL. The CDR3 sequence: CASSQDRVVERPFDGYTF. The CDR3, as DNA: TGCGCCAGCAGCCAAGATAGAGTAGTGGAGCGCCCGTTCGATGGCTACACCTTC.

As to this clone: Mismatch with germline at one junction end may stem from a read error. The V and J genes are TRBV5-6 and TRBJ2-3; 7 bases align to TRBD1. This CDR3 contains 16 residues. Germline assignment: CDR1 SGHDT and CDR2 YYEEEE. CDR3 sequence (DNA): TGTGTCAGCAGCCGGTTAGGACAGGCGAACACAGATACGCAGTATTTT. It codes for CVSSRLGQANTDTQYF.

The chain combines TRBV5-4 with TRBJ2-1, with TRBD1 as a possible D gene (5 bases). The germline V gene has CDR1 SGHNT and CDR2 YYREEE (reference sequence). V shed 0 bases and J shed 4 bases, with 8 bases lying between them. This CDR3 is 14 amino acids long. The CDR3: CASSLAQGYNEQFF. DNA of the CDR3: TGTGCCAGCAGCTTGGCTCAGGGTTACAATGAGCAGTTCTTC. Full variable domain (missing parts from reference TRBV5-4 and TRBJ2-1): ETGVTQSPTHLIKTRGQQVTLRCSSQSGHNTVSWYQQALGQGPQFIFQYYREEENGRGNFPPRFSGLQFPNYSSELNVNALELDDSALYLCASSLAQGYNEQFFGPGTRLTVL.

CDR3 bases: TGTGCCAGCAGCTTAGGGTGGGGGCAGGGGTTAGCCAAAAACATTCAGTACTTC. This gives the protein CASSLGWGQGLAKNIQYF. This chain links TRBV11-2 with TRBJ2-4, with D perhaps TRBD1 (6 bases). This CDR3 has 18 amino acids. The germline gives CDR1 SGHAT, CDR2 FQNNGV. Trimming removed 1 base from V and 0 bases from J, with 16 bases in between.

The chain links TRBV28 to TRBJ1-5; D uncertain. The CDR3 consists of 14 residues. The germline V gene has CDR1 MDHEN and CDR2 SYDVKM. Trimming shortened V by 5 bases and J by 7 bases, and 15 bases separated the two germline ends. The CDR3 bases are TGTGCCAGCAGTCCCTCGGGAGGTCCCCAGCCCCAGCATTTT. This encodes CASSPSGGPQPQHF.

The V call is TRBV2, the J call TRBJ2-4, with a tentative D call TRBD2 (5 bases). The CDR3 contains 21 residues. V was cut by 8 bases and J by 1 base, with 33 bases left in between. CDR1 and CDR2 from the germline V gene are SNHLY and FYNNEI. The CDR3, as DNA: TGTGCCAGCGAGGGTCCCTCGTTCGTCGAGGGTCGGGTATCGGCCAAAAACATTCAGTACTTC. Residues: CASEGPSFVEGRVSAKNIQYF.

V usage is TRBV28 and J usage is TRBJ2-7, with D uncertain. The CDR3 sequence is 12 residues long. CDR1 and CDR2 from the germline V gene are MDHEN and SYDVKM. Trimming stripped 3 bases from V and 2 bases from J, with 5 bases between. CDR3 in amino acids: CASSFLPYEQYF. DNA of the CDR3: TGTGCCAGCAGTTTCCTCCCCTACGAGCAGTACTTC.

This clone was picked up a small number of times. The V and J genes are TRBV7-9 and TRBJ2-4; D gene ambiguous. Germline CDR1 reads SEHNR; CDR2 reads FQNEAQ (reference sequence). V lost 5 bases, J lost 0 bases, and 8 bases lay in between. This CDR3 has 14 amino acids. The CDR3, as DNA: TGTGCCAGCAGCCCTCTAGGAGCCAAAAACATTCAGTACTTC. It specifies CASSPLGAKNIQYF.

The chain is built from TRBV7-8 and TRBJ1-6; 10 nucleotides agree with TRBD1. This CDR3 has 16 amino acids. CDR1 SGHVS and CDR2 FQNEAQ come from the germline V gene. The junction had 9 bases not matched to a gene; V was cut back by 3 bases and J by 10 bases. The chain's CDR3 is CASSLFTGTGASPLHF. The CDR3 DNA is TGTGCCAGCAGCTTGTTCACCGGGACAGGGGCATCACCCCTCCACTTT.

The chain recombines TRBV28 with TRBJ2-7, with D possibly being TRBD1 (6 bases). The CDR3 is made up of 12 amino acids. In germline, CDR1 is MDHEN, CDR2 SYDVKM. The V end was cut by 10 bases, the J end by 5 bases, with 15 bases between. CDR3 in DNA: TGTGCCACCAGCACAGGGTACGACGAGCAGTACGTC. Translation gives CATSTGYDEQYV.

V is TRBV2 and J is TRBJ1-1; possibly TRBD1 for D (6 bases). The CDR3 length is 12 residues. Trimming removed 4 bases from V and 6 bases from J, with 9 bases in between. Per germline, CDR1 SNHLY and CDR2 FYNNEI. The CDR3 is CASSAGQPEAFF. CDR3 nucleotide sequence: TGTGCCAGCAGTGCCGGACAGCCTGAAGCTTTCTTT.

V gene TRBV10-3 combines with J gene TRBJ1-1; TRBD1 agrees at 7 bases. CDR3 length: 15 amino acids. From germline, CDR1 is ENHRY and CDR2 SYGVKD. The J segment lost 7 bases and the V segment lost 3 bases, leaving 11 bases of the junction unmatched. The CDR3 loop is CAISDQTTGSREAFF. The CDR3 region has the DNA TGTGCCATCAGTGACCAAACGACAGGGTCCCGTGAAGCTTTCTTT.

This clone has a single count. The chain has TRBV14 and TRBJ2-2; TRBD1 is a possible D gene (5 bases). V was clipped by 2 bases and J by 3 bases, with 10 bases between them. Germline CDR1 reads SGHDN; CDR2 reads FVKESK. The CDR3 sequence is 15 residues long. The CDR3, as DNA: TGTGCCAGCAGCCAACGGCAGGGTTACACCGGGGAGCTGTTTTTT. It encodes CASSQRQGYTGELFF.

For the CDR3, the DNA is TGTGCCAGCAGCTTAGACGGAGAGGTGGATACGCAGTATTTT. Protein: CASSLDGEVDTQYF. The chain is built from TRBV11-2 and TRBJ2-3; D unclear. Looked up from germline, CDR1 is SGHAT and CDR2 is FQNNGV. With 0 bases removed from V and 6 bases from J, the gap between germline ends came to 10 bases. The CDR3 extends over 14 amino acids.

Note on this clone: This CDR3 is also generated by other DNA sequences in the sample. The CDR3 bases are TGCGCCAGCAGCTCCGACAGGGATCAGCCCCAGCATTTT. It is translated as CASSSDRDQPQHF. The chain links TRBV5-1 to TRBJ1-5; 7 bases are a match to TRBD1. Germline V lookup: CDR1 SGHRS, CDR2 YFSETQ. V lost 3 bases, J lost 5 bases, and 2 bases stayed unmatched. The CDR3 has 13 amino acids.

The CDR3 bases are TGTGCCAGCAAGCGAAACGAGAACAATGAGCAGTTCTTC. It specifies CASKRNENNEQFF. The V gene is TRBV19, the J gene TRBJ2-1; D unresolved. The CDR3 has 13 amino acids. The V and J ends lost 9 bases and 5 bases respectively, with 14 bases between them. Per germline, CDR1 LNHDA and CDR2 SQIVND (reference sequence). The full variable domain, rest sourced from reference TRBV19 and TRBJ2-1, is DGGITQSPKYLFRKEGQNVTLSCEQNLNHDAMYWYRQDPGQGLRLIYYSQIVNDFQKGDIAEGYSVSREKKESFPLTVTSAQKNPTAFYLCASKRNENNEQFFGPGTRLTVL.